A single sample is the source of the 21 T cell receptor beta chains below, sequenced in a study of shared clonotypes between healthy human individuals. Sequencing used immunoSEQ multiplex PCR; TCRdb keeps in-frame clones, though not all of them. The repertoire holds around 2.3 million clones, with 90% to 96% as singletons. The specimen sequenced was naive CD4+ T cells sorted from blood. Subset reported: CD45RA+ positively selected. The receptors stem from a man aged 18 to 29 in good health.

The V call is TRBV5-1, the J call TRBJ2-5, with 8 bases that match TRBD2. This CDR3 has 14 amino acids. V trimming: 4 bases; J trimming: 2 bases; junction bases outside the gene matches: 4. The germline CDR1 and CDR2 sequences are SGHRS and YFSETQ. The CDR3 reads CASSKRLAQETQYF. The CDR3 coding sequence is TGCGCCAGCAGCAAGAGACTAGCGCAAGAGACCCAGTACTTC.

In the case of this clone: The sample has other DNA sequences that encode this CDR3 too. The chain uses TRBV9 and TRBJ1-3; D gene uncertain. The CDR3 has 15 amino acids. CDR1 and CDR2 (germline): SGDLS, YYNGEE. Trimming removed 0 bases from V and 0 bases from J, with 7 bases in between. CDR3 sequence: CASSVDSGSGNTIYF. The DNA of the CDR3 is TGTGCCAGCAGCGTAGACTCGGGCTCTGGAAACACCATATATTTT.

The rearrangement uses TRBV12-5 and TRBJ2-7; 8 nucleotides align to TRBD2. CDR3 length: 19 amino acids. The trim removed 0 bases at V and 2 bases at J, leaving 15 bases unmatched. The germline V gene has CDR1 LGHNT and CDR2 FRNRAP. CDR3 nucleotide sequence: TGTGCTAGTGGTTTGGTACCTAGCGGGTACGATATGAGCGCCTACGAGCAGTACTTC. This translates into CASGLVPSGYDMSAYEQYF.

In its sample, this clone was seen once. V gene TRBV27 combines with J gene TRBJ2-7; D is possibly TRBD2 (5 bases). The CDR3 spans 15 residues. Trimming removed 6 bases at V and 5 bases at J, with 20 bases between. The germline V gene encodes CDR1 MNHEY and CDR2 SMNVEV (reference sequence). The CDR3 DNA reads TGTGCCAGCAGACGAGGGATCAACCGACCCAACGAGCAGTACTTC. This translates into CASRRGINRPNEQYF.

The chain uses TRBV30 and TRBJ2-5, with D tentatively TRBD1 (5 bases). This CDR3 contains 14 residues. Germline-derived CDR1 and CDR2 are GTSNPN and SVGIG (reference sequence). The V and J ends lost 5 bases and 1 base respectively, with 14 bases between them. The CDR3 is CAWVGPFGQETQYF. DNA for the CDR3: TGTGCCTGGGTGGGGCCCTTTGGCCAAGAGACCCAGTACTTC.

In DNA, the CDR3 is TGCGCCAGCAGCCAAGATTTTGGGGGGCTTAAGACCCAGTACTTC. The encoded protein is CASSQDFGGLKTQYF. The rearrangement links TRBV4-3 to TRBJ2-5, with D possibly called TRBD1 or TRBD2 (6 bases each). Germline V gives CDR1 LGHNA, CDR2 YSLEER. Trimming removed 0 bases from V and 6 bases from J, with 14 bases in between. This CDR3 comprises 15 residues.

V gene TRBV28 combines with J gene TRBJ1-5; TRBD1 matches at 8 bases. Germline V gives CDR1 MDHEN, CDR2 SYDVKM. This CDR3 is built from 16 residues. V shed 7 bases and J 2 bases; nucleotides not matched to a gene: 10. The CDR3 nucleotides read TGTGCCAGCACGGTTGGACAGGGTGTCGGCAATCAGCCCCAGCATTTT. Protein: CASTVGQGVGNQPQHF.

This chain links TRBV5-4 with TRBJ1-1; no clear D gene. Deletions cut 5 bases from V and 0 bases from J, with 5 bases between. Germline assignment: CDR1 SGHNT and CDR2 YYREEE (reference sequence). This CDR3 comprises 12 residues. DNA of the CDR3: TGTGCCAGCAGGGCAGTGAACACTGAAGCTTTCTTT. Protein product: CASRAVNTEAFF.

This chain uses TRBV4-3 with TRBJ1-6, with 7 positions matching TRBD1. V trimming: 0 bases; J trimming: 8 bases; junction bases outside the gene matches: 4. This CDR3 spans 15 amino acids. Germline CDR1 LGHNA, CDR2 YSLEER. CDR3 in amino acids: CASSQEPGGHSPLHF. The CDR3 DNA reads as TGCGCCAGCAGCCAAGAACCAGGGGGGCATTCACCCCTCCACTTT.

The CDR3 nucleotides are TGCGCCAGCAGCTCCTCCGGGACAATGAACACCGGGGAGCTGTTTTTT. Translated: CASSSSGTMNTGELFF. The chain recombines TRBV5-1 with TRBJ2-2; a weak D match, TRBD1 (6 bases). V was pared by 3 bases and J by 1 base, with 13 bases between. The CDR3 is made up of 16 amino acids. The germline V gene encodes CDR1 SGHRS and CDR2 YFSETQ.

This clone has only one observation. The V call is TRBV10-3, the J call TRBJ1-4, with 10 bases identical to TRBD1. Trimming cost V 4 bases and J 3 bases; bases outside gene matches: 8. The length of the CDR3 is 17 residues. Germline CDR1 reads ENHRY; CDR2 reads SYGVKD. The CDR3 is CAISAKAGQGPNEKLFF. Here the CDR3 DNA reads TGTGCCATCAGTGCAAAGGCGGGACAGGGGCCTAATGAAAAACTGTTTTTT.

The chain is built from TRBV6-1 and TRBJ1-6, with a possible D match to TRBD1 (6 bases). This CDR3 has 15 amino acids. The germline V gene has CDR1 MNHNS and CDR2 SASEGT. Trimming removed 6 bases at V and 4 bases at J, with 13 bases between. CDR3 in amino acids: CASRRKQGYNSPLHF. The DNA of the CDR3 is TGTGCCAGCAGACGTAAACAGGGTTATAATTCACCCCTCCACTTT.

This clone was counted once. V is TRBV11-3 and J is TRBJ2-6; D is tentatively TRBD1 or TRBD2 (5 bases each). Germline V gene sequence: CDR1 SGHNT, CDR2 YENEEA. Trimming left V 4 bases short and J 4 bases short, with 11 bases between. The CDR3 contains 15 residues. As DNA, the CDR3 is TGTGCCAGCAGCTCTCAGGGAGCCGGGGCCAACGTCCTGACTTTC. Translated, it gives CASSSQGAGANVLTF.

CDR3: CASSGRPTQYF. The DNA for the CDR3 is TGTGCCAGCAGTGGGAGACCAACCCAGTACTTC. The chain is built from TRBV2 and TRBJ2-5, with D uncertain. CDR3 length: 11 residues. The germline V gene encodes CDR1 SNHLY and CDR2 FYNNEI. Deletions cut 4 bases from V and 8 bases from J, with 8 bases between.

The genes are TRBV6-1 and TRBJ2-5; possible D gene TRBD2, 6 bases. The V end was cut by 5 bases, the J end by 0 bases, with 13 bases between. CDR1 MNHNS and CDR2 SASEGT come from the germline V gene. The CDR3 spans 15 residues. The CDR3 protein is CASSQDYAYQETQYF. The CDR3 DNA follows: TGTGCCAGCAGTCAGGACTACGCGTACCAAGAGACCCAGTACTTC.

This chain connects TRBV5-4 to TRBJ1-4; 9 nucleotides agree with TRBD1. The J segment lost 5 bases and the V segment lost 5 bases, leaving 4 bases of the junction unmatched. There are 14 residues in the CDR3. Germline V gives CDR1 SGHNT, CDR2 YYREEE (reference sequence). CDR3 loop: CASRSGTGNEKLFF. CDR3 nucleotide sequence: TGTGCCAGCAGGTCCGGGACAGGGAATGAAAAACTGTTTTTT.

The CDR3 DNA sequence: TGCGCCAGCAGCTCTAGCTCTAGCGGGGGATCCTACGAGCAGTACTTC. It translates to CASSSSSSGGSYEQYF. J is TRBJ2-7 and V is TRBV5-1, with TRBD2 matching 10 bases. This CDR3 region has 16 residues. CDR1 is SGHRS and CDR2 is YFSETQ in the germline V gene. Losses at the gene ends were 3 bases for V and 1 base for J; bases not matched to a gene: 7.

The J gene is TRBJ2-3, the V gene TRBV4-1; TRBD2 matches at 7 bases. Germline V gene data show CDR1 as MGHRA and CDR2 as YSYEKL. The V gene end was trimmed by 1 base and the J gene end by 2 bases; junction bases not matched to a gene: 12. The CDR3 runs 18 residues. For the CDR3, the DNA is TGCGCCAGCAGCCAAGGCCCTAGCGGCCAATGGAACACAGATACGCAGTATTTT. This translates into CASSQGPSGQWNTDTQYF.

The chain is built from TRBV2 and TRBJ1-2; D ambiguous. The V gene's germline CDR1 is SNHLY and CDR2 FYNNEI. The V end lost 7 bases, the J end lost 6 bases, and 12 bases lay between the germline ends. This CDR3 spans 12 amino acids. The CDR3 here is CASNAGYDGYTF. The CDR3 DNA sequence: TGTGCCAGCAATGCAGGTTATGATGGCTACACCTTC.

In this sample, this clone turned up a few times. J is TRBJ2-2 and V is TRBV6-5; 7 nucleotides line up with TRBD1. The CDR3 extends over 14 amino acids. Germline CDR1 and CDR2: MNHEY and SVGAGI. V shed 8 bases, J shed 3 bases, and the junction held 6 bases outside the gene matches. CDR3 nucleotides: TGTGCCAGCGGAAAGGGGGCCTACACCGGGGAGCTGTTTTTT. Protein sequence: CASGKGAYTGELFF.

The sample holds a few counts of this clone. This chain uses TRBV11-2 with TRBJ1-5, with D hard to call. This CDR3 has 10 amino acids. The germline V gene has CDR1 SGHAT and CDR2 FQNNGV. V dropped 5 bases and J dropped 6 bases, with 2 bases sitting between them. The CDR3, as DNA: TGTGCCAGCAGCGGTCAGCCCCAGCATTTT. This codes for CASSGQPQHF.